This paragraph covers one T cell receptor beta chain sequence. This entry is derived from a study of Ad26.COV2.S vaccination and SARS-CoV-2 variants. Germline-derived CDR1 and CDR2 are SGDLS and YYNGEE. The CDR3 loop spans 15 amino acids. The V gene end was trimmed by 0 bases and the J gene end by 2 bases; junction bases not matched to a gene: 3. The assay was immunoSEQ multiplex PCR, and TCRdb's table has in-frame clones only and misses some. Altogether approximately 500,000 clones are present, roughly nine tenths being singletons, with the ten largest covering around 13%. Specified treatment: roughly 19 received Ad26.COV2.S at low or high dose, single or two shots; a few received placebo; per-sample allocation not given. Sampling occurred on day 63 after the first vaccine or placebo injection.

The source is a person aged 18-65 years who received the Ad26.COV2.S COVID-19 vaccine or a placebo. V usage is TRBV9 and J usage is TRBJ2-7; 9 bases align to TRBD2. This sample comprised peripheral blood, obtained in a trial of Ad26.COV2.S vaccine versus placebo. This chain's CDR3 is CASSVGSSGTYEQYF. DNA for the CDR3: TGTGCCAGCAGCGTAGGGTCTAGCGGGACCTACGAGCAGTACTTC.